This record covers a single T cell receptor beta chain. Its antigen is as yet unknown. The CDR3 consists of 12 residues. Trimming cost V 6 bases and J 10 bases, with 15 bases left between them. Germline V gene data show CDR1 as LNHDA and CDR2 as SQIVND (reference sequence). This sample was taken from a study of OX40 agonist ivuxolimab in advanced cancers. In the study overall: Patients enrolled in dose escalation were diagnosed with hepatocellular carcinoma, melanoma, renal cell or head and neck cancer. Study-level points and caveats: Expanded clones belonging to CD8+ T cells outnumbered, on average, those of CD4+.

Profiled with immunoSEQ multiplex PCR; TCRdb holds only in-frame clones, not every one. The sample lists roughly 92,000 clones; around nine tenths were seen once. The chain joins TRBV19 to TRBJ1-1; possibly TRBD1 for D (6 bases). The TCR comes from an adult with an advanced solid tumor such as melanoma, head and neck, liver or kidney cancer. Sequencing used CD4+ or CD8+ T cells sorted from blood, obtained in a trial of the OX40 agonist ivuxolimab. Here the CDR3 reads CASSTGTGGAFF. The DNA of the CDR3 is TGTGCCAGTAGCACAGGGACCGGGGGAGCTTTCTTT.